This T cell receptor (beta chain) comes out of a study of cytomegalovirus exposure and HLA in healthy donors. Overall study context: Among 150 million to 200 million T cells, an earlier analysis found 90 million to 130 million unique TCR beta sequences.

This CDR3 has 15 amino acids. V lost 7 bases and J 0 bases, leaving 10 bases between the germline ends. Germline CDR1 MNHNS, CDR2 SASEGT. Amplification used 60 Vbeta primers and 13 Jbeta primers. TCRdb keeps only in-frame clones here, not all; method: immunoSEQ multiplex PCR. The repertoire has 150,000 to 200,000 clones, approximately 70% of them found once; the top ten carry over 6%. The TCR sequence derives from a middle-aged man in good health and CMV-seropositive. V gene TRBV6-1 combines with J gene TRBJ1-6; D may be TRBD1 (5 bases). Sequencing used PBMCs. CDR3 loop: CASITGSSYNSPLHF. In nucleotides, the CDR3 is TGTGCCAGCATCACAGGAAGCTCCTATAATTCACCCCTCCACTTT.